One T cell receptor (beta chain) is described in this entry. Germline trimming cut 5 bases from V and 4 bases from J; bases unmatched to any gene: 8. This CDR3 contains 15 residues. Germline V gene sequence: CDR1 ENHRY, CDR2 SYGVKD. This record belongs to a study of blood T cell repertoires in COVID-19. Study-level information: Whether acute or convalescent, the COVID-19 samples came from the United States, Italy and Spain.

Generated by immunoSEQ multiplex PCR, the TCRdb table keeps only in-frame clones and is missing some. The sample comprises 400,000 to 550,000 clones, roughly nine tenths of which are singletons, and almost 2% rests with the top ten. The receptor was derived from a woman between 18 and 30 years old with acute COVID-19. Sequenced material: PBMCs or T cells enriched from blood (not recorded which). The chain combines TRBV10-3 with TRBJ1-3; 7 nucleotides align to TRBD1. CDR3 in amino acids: CAISNDRASGNTIYF. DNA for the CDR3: TGTGCCATCAGTAACGACAGGGCTTCAGGAAACACCATATATTTT.